These T cell receptor beta chains were read from a single sample in a study of CD8+ T cells in alopecia areata. The repertoire was sequenced with immunoSEQ multiplex PCR; TCRdb's copy has only in-frame clones and lacks some. The data hold about 300,000 clones, with 58% observed a single time. The sequencing here drew on CD4+ T cells sorted from blood, taken at week 24, from a patient treated with tofacitinib. These receptors came from a human donor with alopecia areata. Both conserved end residues are part of each CDR3. The order of the fields is J gene, D gene, V gene, clone size, CDR3 DNA, CDR3 protein. D genes are given only for firm matches. Clone sizes are given selectively: once, few, many, or a class where the clone is expanded.

TRBJ2-7 TRBD1 TRBV5-6 once TGTGCCAGCAGCTTAGGGACAGTCCTCACGTACGAGCAGTACTTC CASSLGTVLTYEQYF
TRBJ1-5 TRBD1 TRBV7-2 - TGTGCCAGCAGCCCAACGACAGGGCGGGATCAGCCCCAGCATTTT CASSPTTGRDQPQHF
TRBJ1-1 - TRBV29-1 few TGCAGCGTTGAAGAGGGAGGGAAGGGCTCTGAAGCTTTCTTT CSVEEGGKGSEAFF
TRBJ1-5 - TRBV19 - TGTGCCAGTAGTACTTCGAAAAGCCTCGACACCAATCAGCCCCAGCATTTT CASSTSKSLDTNQPQHF
TRBJ2-5 TRBD1 TRBV10-3 - TGTGCCATCAGTGACTCCAGGGGGCGGGAGACCCAGTACTTC CAISDSRGRETQYF
TRBJ2-4 TRBD2 TRBV5-1 - TGCGCCAGCAGCCCCGAAGGGGTAGCGGGGGGAACCCTAGCCAAAAACATTCAGTACTTC CASSPEGVAGGTLAKNIQYF
TRBJ2-7 TRBD2 TRBV15 - TGTGCCACCAGCAAGGATCTCGGGGGGTTTTACGAGCAGTACTTC CATSKDLGGFYEQYF
TRBJ2-5 - TRBV5-1 - TGCGCCAGCAGCTTACCGGGTCAGGAGACCCAGTACTTC CASSLPGQETQYF
TRBJ2-3 - TRBV29-1 - TGCAGCGTTGAAGACCGCCTCGACACAGATACGCAGTATTTT CSVEDRLDTDTQYF
TRBJ2-1 TRBD2 TRBV5-4 - TGTGCCAGCAGCTTAGGACTAGCGGGGTCCTACAATGAGCAGTTCTTC CASSLGLAGSYNEQFF
TRBJ2-4 - TRBV30 - TGTGCCTGCTCAGGAACCCCCGCCGCCAAAAACATTCAGTACTTC CACSGTPAAKNIQYF
TRBJ2-5 TRBD1 TRBV6-5 - TGTGCCAGCCGGAGGACAGGGAGAGGGTCGGAGACCCAGTACTTC CASRRTGRGSETQYF
TRBJ2-7 - TRBV14 - TGTGCCAGCAGCCAAGATCGCGGGCAGGTGGCGGAGGAGCAGTACTTC CASSQDRGQVAEEQYF
TRBJ2-5 TRBD1 TRBV7-7 - TGTGCTAGCAGCCGTACCGGGGCAGGGGGCCAAGAGACCCAGTACTTC CASSRTGAGGQETQYF
TRBJ2-7 - TRBV2 once TGTGCCAGCAGCGGTCAGGCGGGCAGGAGGCTTCCCTACGAGCAGTACTTC CASSGQAGRRLPYEQYF
TRBJ1-1 - TRBV14 - TGTGCCAGCAGCCTACCCGGGACGGTAAACACTGAAGCTTTCTTT CASSLPGTVNTEAFF
TRBJ2-5 TRBD2 TRBV5-4 - TGTGCCAGCACGGGAACGGCGGGGGGCCGACAGACCCAGTACTTC CASTGTAGGRQTQYF
TRBJ1-4 - TRBV20-1 - TGCAGTGCTCAGATACAAGAAAAACTGTTTTTT CSAQIQEKLFF
TRBJ2-4 - TRBV27 - TGTGCCAGCAGTCCGCTAGCCAAAAACATTCAGTACTTC CASSPLAKNIQYF
TRBJ1-4 - TRBV4-1 - TGCGCCAGCAGCCAAGCTGGACGGACTAATGAAAAACTGTTTTTT CASSQAGRTNEKLFF
TRBJ2-3 - TRBV27 - TGTGCCAGCAGTTTATTGACCCCCGGCACAGATACGCAGTATTTT CASSLLTPGTDTQYF
TRBJ1-4 - TRBV5-1 - TGCGCCAGCAGCTCCCGCCCGGGGGCGCGGAGTGAAAAACTGTTTTTT CASSSRPGARSEKLFF
TRBJ2-7 - TRBV11-2 few TGTGCCAGCAGCTTAGACCTATCAGCGGGCGTAAGGGAGCAGTACTTC CASSLDLSAGVREQYF